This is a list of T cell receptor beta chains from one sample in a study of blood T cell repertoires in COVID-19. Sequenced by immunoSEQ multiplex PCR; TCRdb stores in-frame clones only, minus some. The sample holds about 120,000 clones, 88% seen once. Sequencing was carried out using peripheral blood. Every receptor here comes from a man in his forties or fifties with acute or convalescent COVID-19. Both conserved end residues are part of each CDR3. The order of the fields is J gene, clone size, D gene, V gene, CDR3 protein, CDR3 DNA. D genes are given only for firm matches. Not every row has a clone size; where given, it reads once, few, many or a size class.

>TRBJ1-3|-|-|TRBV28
CASSLTPGNTIYF
TGTGCCAGCAGTTTAACACCTGGAAACACCATATATTTT
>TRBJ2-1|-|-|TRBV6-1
CASSFSSYNEQFF
TGTGCCAGCAGTTTCAGCTCCTACAATGAGCAGTTCTTC
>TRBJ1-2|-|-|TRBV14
CASSNYDGGYGYTF
TGTGCCAGCAGCAATTACGACGGGGGTTACGGCTACACCTTC
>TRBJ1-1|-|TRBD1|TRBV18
CASSPFQGAEEIEAFF
TGTGCCAGCTCACCTTTTCAGGGGGCGGAGGAGATTGAAGCTTTCTTT
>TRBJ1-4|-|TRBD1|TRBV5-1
CASSFGQGGKLFF
TGCGCCAGCAGCTTCGGACAGGGGGGAAAACTGTTTTTT
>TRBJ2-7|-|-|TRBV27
CASRRPGVREQYF
TGTGCCAGCAGGCGGCCGGGGGTGAGGGAGCAGTACTTC
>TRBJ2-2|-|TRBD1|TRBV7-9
CASSFRQGGDGELFF
TGTGCCAGCAGCTTTCGACAGGGTGGGGACGGGGAGCTGTTTTTT
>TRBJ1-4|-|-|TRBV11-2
CASSLFTGNEKLFF
TGTGCCAGCAGCTTATTTACAGGGAATGAAAAACTGTTTTTT
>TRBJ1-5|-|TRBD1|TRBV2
CASSELSAGGQPQHF
TGTGCCAGCAGTGAATTAAGTGCAGGGGGCCAGCCCCAGCATTTT
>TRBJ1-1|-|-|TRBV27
CASRSYSYTEAFF
TGTGCCAGCAGATCCTACAGCTACACTGAAGCTTTCTTT
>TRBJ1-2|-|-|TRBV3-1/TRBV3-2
CASSQDRRAGGYTF
TGTGCCAGCAGCCAAGATAGGAGGGCTGGAGGCTACACCTTC
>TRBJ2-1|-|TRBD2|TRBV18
CASSLDSSGGNEQFF
TGTGCCAGCTCACTAGACTCGAGCGGGGGGAATGAGCAGTTCTTC
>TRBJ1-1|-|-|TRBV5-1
CASSPPGRDTEAFF
TGCGCCAGCAGCCCCCCGGGGAGGGACACTGAAGCTTTCTTT
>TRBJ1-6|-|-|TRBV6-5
CASSYQRNSPLHF
TGTGCCAGCAGTTACCAGCGGAATTCACCCCTCCACTTT
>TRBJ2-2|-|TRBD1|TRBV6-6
CASSRTGGEAGELFF
TGTGCCAGCAGTCGTACAGGGGGCGAGGCCGGGGAGCTGTTTTTT
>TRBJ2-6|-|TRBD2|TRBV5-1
CASSAGAGANVLTF
TGCGCCAGCAGCGCGGGAGCTGGGGCCAACGTCCTGACTTTC
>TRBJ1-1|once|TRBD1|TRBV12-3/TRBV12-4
CASSRQGNTEAFF
TGTGCCAGCAGTCGACAGGGGAACACTGAAGCTTTCTTT
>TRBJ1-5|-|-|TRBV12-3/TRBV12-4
CASSLGSRTPQHF
TGTGCCAGCAGTTTAGGATCCCGGACTCCCCAGCATTTT
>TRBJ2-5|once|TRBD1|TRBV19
CASSGQGAAQETQYF
TGTGCCAGTAGTGGACAGGGGGCCGCCCAAGAGACCCAGTACTTC
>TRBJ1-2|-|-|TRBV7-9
CASSLLRGGYTF
TGTGCCAGCAGCTTACTGCGGGGCGGCTACACCTTC
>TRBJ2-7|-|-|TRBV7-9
CASMSRAPISYEQYF
TGTGCCAGCATGTCGAGGGCCCCGATCTCCTACGAGCAGTACTTC
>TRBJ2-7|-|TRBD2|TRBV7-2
CASSLERGRYEQYF
TGTGCCAGCAGCTTAGAGCGGGGGAGGTACGAGCAGTACTTC
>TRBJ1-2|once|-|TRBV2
CASSAERNYGYTF
TGTGCCAGCAGTGCGGAGAGGAACTATGGCTACACCTTC
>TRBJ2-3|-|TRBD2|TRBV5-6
CASSASGTSRDTQYF
TGTGCCAGCAGCGCCTCCGGGACTAGCAGGGATACGCAGTATTTT
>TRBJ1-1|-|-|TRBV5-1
CASSATASANTEAFF
TGCGCCAGCAGCGCGACAGCGAGTGCGAACACTGAAGCTTTCTTT
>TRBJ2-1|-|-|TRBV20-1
CSARDRNEQFF
TGCAGTGCTAGAGATCGGAATGAGCAGTTCTTC
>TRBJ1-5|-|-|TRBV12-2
CASRLGGQAHQPQHF
TGTGCAAGTCGCTTAGGGGGACAGGCCCATCAGCCCCAGCATTTT
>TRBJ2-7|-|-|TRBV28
CASSTPGNYEQYF
TGTGCCAGCAGTACTCCGGGGAATTACGAGCAGTACTTC
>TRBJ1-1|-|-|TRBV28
CASSSALRAEAFF
TGTGCCAGCAGTTCTGCTTTACGGGCTGAAGCTTTCTTT
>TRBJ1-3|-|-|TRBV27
CASSQKFSGNTIYF
TGTGCCAGCAGTCAGAAATTCTCTGGAAACACCATATATTTT
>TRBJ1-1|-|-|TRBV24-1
CATSAGLQNTEAFF
TGTGCCACCAGTGCGGGACTCCAGAACACTGAAGCTTTCTTT
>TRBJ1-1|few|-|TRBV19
CASSILQGLGTEAFF
TGTGCCAGTAGTATCCTCCAGGGGCTCGGGACTGAAGCTTTCTTT
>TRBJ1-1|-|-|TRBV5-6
CASSSLHRALDTEAFF
TGTGCCAGCAGCTCTTTACACAGGGCTCTCGACACTGAAGCTTTCTTT
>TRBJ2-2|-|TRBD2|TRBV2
CASSEGLADTGELFF
TGTGCCAGCAGTGAAGGGCTAGCGGACACCGGGGAGCTGTTTTTT
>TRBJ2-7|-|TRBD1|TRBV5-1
CASRSGTGGYEQYF
TGCGCCAGCAGATCCGGGACAGGGGGTTACGAGCAGTACTTC
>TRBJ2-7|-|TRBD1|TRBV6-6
CASSGRDRSYEQYF
TGTGCCAGCAGTGGCCGGGACAGGAGCTATGAGCAGTACTTC
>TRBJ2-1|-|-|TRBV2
CASSEAPGTFNEQFF
TGTGCCAGCAGTGAAGCGCCCGGGACTTTCAATGAGCAGTTCTTC
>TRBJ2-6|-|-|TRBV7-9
CASSFRTDHNVLTF
TGTGCCAGCAGCTTTAGGACAGACCATAACGTCCTGACTTTC
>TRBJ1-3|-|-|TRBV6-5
CASDLGAFGNTIYF
TGTGCCAGCGATCTGGGGGCTTTTGGAAACACCATATATTTT
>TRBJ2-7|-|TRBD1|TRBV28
CASSSPDRVYEQYF
TGTGCCAGCAGTTCGCCAGACAGGGTTTACGAGCAGTACTTC
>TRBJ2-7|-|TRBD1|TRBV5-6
CASIAAGGPTYEQYF
TGTGCCAGCATCGCCGCAGGGGGCCCTACCTACGAGCAGTACTTC
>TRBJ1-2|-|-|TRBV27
CASSFIWRRDGYTF
TGTGCCAGCAGTTTCATATGGCGGCGGGATGGCTACACCTTC
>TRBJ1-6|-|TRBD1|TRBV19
CASSQRAGTGGNSPLHF
TGTGCCAGTAGCCAGAGGGCCGGGACAGGGGGTAATTCACCCCTCCACTTT
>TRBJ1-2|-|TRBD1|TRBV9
CASSPSGGVNYGYTF
TGTGCCAGCAGCCCCTCAGGGGGAGTAAACTATGGCTACACCTTC
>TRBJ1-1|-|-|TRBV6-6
CASKTTGFTEAFF
TGTGCCAGCAAGACTACAGGGTTCACTGAAGCTTTCTTT
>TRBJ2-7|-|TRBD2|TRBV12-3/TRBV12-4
CASSPGRRYEQYF
TGTGCCAGCAGTCCCGGGAGGCGCTACGAGCAGTACTTC
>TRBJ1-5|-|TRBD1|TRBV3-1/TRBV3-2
CASSWGQGEGQPQHF
TGTGCCAGCAGCTGGGGACAGGGCGAGGGACAGCCCCAGCATTTT
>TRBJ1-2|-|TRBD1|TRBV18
CASSPRQGANYGYTF
TGTGCCAGCTCACCGAGACAGGGGGCTAACTATGGCTACACCTTC
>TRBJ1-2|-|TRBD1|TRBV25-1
CASSDPGTGPSNYGYTF
TGTGCCAGCAGTGACCCCGGGACAGGACCTTCTAACTATGGCTACACCTTC
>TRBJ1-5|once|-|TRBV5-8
CASSQGARFNQPQHF
TGTGCCAGCAGCCAAGGAGCCAGATTCAATCAGCCCCAGCATTTT
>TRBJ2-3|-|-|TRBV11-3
CASSPGPTDTQYF
TGTGCCAGCAGCCCGGGTCCCACAGATACGCAGTATTTT
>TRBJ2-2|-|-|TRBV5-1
CASSLGLANTGELFF
TGCGCCAGCAGCTTGGGACTAGCGAACACCGGGGAGCTGTTTTTT
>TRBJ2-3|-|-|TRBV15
CATSRVRRTSTDTQYF
TGTGCCACCAGCAGAGTGCGAAGGACTAGCACAGATACGCAGTATTTT
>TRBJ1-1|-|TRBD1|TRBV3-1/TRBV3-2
CASSDRTGGSEAFF
TGTGCCAGCAGCGACCGGACAGGGGGCTCTGAAGCTTTCTTT
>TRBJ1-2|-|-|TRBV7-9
CASSWDTNYGYTF
TGTGCCAGCAGCTGGGACACGAACTATGGCTACACCTTC
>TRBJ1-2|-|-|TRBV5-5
CASSLDQGTYGYTF
TGTGCCAGCAGCTTGGATCAGGGCACCTACGGCTACACCTTC
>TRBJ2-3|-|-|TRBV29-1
CSVEAVTDTQYF
TGCAGCGTTGAGGCCGTCACAGATACGCAGTATTTT
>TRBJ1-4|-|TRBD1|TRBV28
CASSGDRVDEKLFF
TGTGCCAGCAGTGGAGACAGGGTAGACGAAAAACTGTTTTTT
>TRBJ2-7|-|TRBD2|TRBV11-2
CASSPFSGTSHKTFYEQYF
TGTGCCAGCAGCCCCTTTTCCGGGACTAGCCATAAAACCTTCTACGAGCAGTACTTC